This is a list of T cell receptor beta chains from one sample in a study of blood T cells in healthy people across ages. One entry per CDR3 protein, called by TCRdb with MiXCR from the 5' RACE reads. The data show approximately 1,000,000 distinct CDR3 sequences, around 43% seen once. Sequencing was performed on blood. The source is a woman aged 60-70 years in good health. Each CDR3 is given with its conserved first and last residue. D genes are given only for firm matches. A clone size is listed for some rows: how often the clone was seen (once, few, many), or a class if it is expanded.

J: TRBJ2-1
size: .
D: .
V: TRBV10-3
DNA: TGTGCCATCAGTGGCCAAACGACCCCCGAGCAGTTCTTC
CDR3: CAISGQTTPEQFF

J: TRBJ2-1
size: .
D: TRBD2
V: TRBV6-5
DNA: TGTGCCAGCAGTTACTCCTGGGCTAGCGGGAGCGGAGGTGAGCAGTTCTTC
CDR3: CASSYSWASGSGGEQFF

J: TRBJ2-5
size: .
D: .
V: TRBV2
DNA: TGTGCCAGCAGCCGGGACCAACGCCAAGAGACCCAGTACTTC
CDR3: CASSRDQRQETQYF

J: TRBJ1-5
size: .
D: .
V: TRBV12-3/TRBV12-4
DNA: TGTGCCAGCAGTCCCGACAGAAGGCGTCAGCCCCAGCATTTT
CDR3: CASSPDRRRQPQHF

J: TRBJ2-1
size: .
D: .
V: TRBV20-1
DNA: TGCAGTGCTAGAGTCGGAAGCTCCTACAATGAGCAGTTCTTC
CDR3: CSARVGSSYNEQFF

J: TRBJ1-5
size: many
D: .
V: TRBV18
DNA: TGTGCCAGCTCACCACCGGGGACACTGAATCAGCCCCAGCATTTT
CDR3: CASSPPGTLNQPQHF

J: TRBJ2-3
size: .
D: TRBD1
V: TRBV7-3
DNA: TGTGCCAGCAGCCCCAGGGGGCCCGCACCCCCCAGTACGCAGTATTTT
CDR3: CASSPRGPAPPSTQYF

J: TRBJ2-3
size: few
D: .
V: TRBV7-9
DNA: TGTGCCAGCAGCTTAGATAAAGATACGCAGTATTTT
CDR3: CASSLDKDTQYF

J: TRBJ2-3
size: few
D: .
V: TRBV27
DNA: TGTGCCAGCAGTTTATTTAGGACCGCGGTGGATACGCAGTATTTT
CDR3: CASSLFRTAVDTQYF

J: TRBJ2-1
size: few
D: TRBD2
V: TRBV3-1
DNA: TGTGCCAGCAGCCAAGTGGCTAGCGGGAGTAGCTACAATGAGCAGTTCTTC
CDR3: CASSQVASGSSYNEQFF

J: TRBJ2-7
size: few
D: .
V: TRBV20-1
DNA: TGCAGTGCTACGAAGAGTCGCAACGAGCAGTACTTC
CDR3: CSATKSRNEQYF

J: TRBJ1-5
size: .
D: TRBD1
V: TRBV10-3
DNA: TGTGCCATCAGCGAGCGACAGGGAAATCAGCCCCAGCATTTT
CDR3: CAISERQGNQPQHF

J: TRBJ1-6
size: .
D: TRBD1
V: TRBV5-1
DNA: TGCGCCAGCAGCCTCAGTCCCGGGACAGTTCCAAATTCACCCCTCCACTTT
CDR3: CASSLSPGTVPNSPLHF

J: TRBJ2-5
size: .
D: .
V: TRBV10-3
DNA: TGTGCCATCAGTGGACAGGACCAAGAGACCCAGTACTTC
CDR3: CAISGQDQETQYF

J: TRBJ1-2
size: many
D: TRBD1
V: TRBV7-2
DNA: TGTGCCAGCAGCGTCCGACAGGGGGCCCTGGGAGGCTACACCTTC
CDR3: CASSVRQGALGGYTF